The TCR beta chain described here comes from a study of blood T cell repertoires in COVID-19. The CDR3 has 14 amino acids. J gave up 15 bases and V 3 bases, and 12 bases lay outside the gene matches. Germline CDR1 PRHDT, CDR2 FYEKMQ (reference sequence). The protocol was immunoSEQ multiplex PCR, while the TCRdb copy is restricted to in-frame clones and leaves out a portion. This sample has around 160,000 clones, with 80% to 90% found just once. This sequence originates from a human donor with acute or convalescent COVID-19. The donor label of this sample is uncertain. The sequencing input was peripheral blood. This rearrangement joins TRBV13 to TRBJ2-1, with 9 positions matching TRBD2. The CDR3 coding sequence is TGTGCCAGCAGCTTTGGTAGAGCTAGCGGGGTCCGGTTCTTC. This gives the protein CASSFGRASGVRFF.